These 9 T cell receptor beta chains were all obtained from the same sample, sequenced in a study of control samples from healthy donors and cancer patients. Sequencing used immunoSEQ multiplex PCR; TCRdb keeps in-frame clones, though not all of them. Of 100,000 to 150,000 clones detected, almost 95% appear once; the ten largest clones hold 0.58%. The sample consisted of PBMCs. These receptors were collected from a man at least 80 years old with head and neck cancer.

The rearrangement uses TRBV19 and TRBJ1-3; the D gene is possibly TRBD1 (6 bases). Per the germline V gene, CDR1 is LNHDA and CDR2 is SQIVND (reference sequence). The CDR3 runs 14 residues. Trimming stripped 5 bases from V and 4 bases from J, with 12 bases between. CDR3: CASSVGTTGNTIYF. The CDR3 coding sequence is TGTGCCAGTAGTGTGGGGACAACAGGAAACACCATATATTTT.

V and J are TRBV29-1 and TRBJ1-2; no definite D call. Germline CDR1 and CDR2: SQVTM and ANQGSEA. CDR3 size: 9 residues. The ends were cut back, 7 bases at V and 3 bases at J, with 3 bases in the middle. CDR3 in amino acids: CSEDYGYTF. Written as DNA, the CDR3 is TGCAGCGAGGACTATGGCTACACCTTC.

In its sample, this clone was seen a few times. The chain joins TRBV11-2 to TRBJ1-1; D perhaps matches TRBD1 (5 bases). Germline values: CDR1 SGHAT, CDR2 FQNNGV. The V and J ends lost 6 bases and 4 bases respectively, with 21 bases between them. The CDR3 covers 16 residues. Written as DNA, the CDR3 is TGTGCCAGCAGTTTTCTACGAGGACGGAGGGGCACTGAAGCTTTCTTT. Amino acids: CASSFLRGRRGTEAFF.

The genes are TRBV10-3 and TRBJ1-6; tentatively, D is TRBD1 (6 bases). The germline gives CDR1 ENHRY, CDR2 SYGVKD. The CDR3 sequence is 13 residues long. V was pared by 7 bases and J by 4 bases, with 8 bases between. Here the CDR3 DNA reads TGTGCCATCACGACAGGATATAATTCACCCCTCCACTTT. Translating gives CAITTGYNSPLHF.

The chain recombines TRBV5-1 with TRBJ2-5; D gene unclear. The DNA end lines up better with TRBJ2-7; the J call may be wrong. This CDR3 has 15 residues. CDR1 and CDR2 from the germline V gene are SGHRS and YFSETQ. The CDR3 bases are TGCGCCAGCAGCTTGGGGTCCCAAAATACCTACGAGCAGTACTTC. Its translation is CASSLGSQNTYEQYF.

The chain links TRBV3-1 (or the pseudogene TRBV3-2) to TRBJ2-7; 9 positions match TRBD1. The CDR3 is 16 amino acids. J gave up 5 bases and V 1 base, and 9 bases lay outside the gene matches. From germline, CDR1 is LGHDT and CDR2 YNNKEL (reference sequence). CDR3: CASSQGVRQGGNEQYF. CDR3 bases: TGTGCCAGCAGCCAAGGGGTGCGACAGGGGGGCAACGAGCAGTACTTC.

V and J are TRBV3-1 (or the pseudogene TRBV3-2) and TRBJ1-1; possible D gene TRBD1, 5 bases. The V end lost 4 bases, the J end lost 6 bases, and 6 bases lay between the germline ends. Germline assignment: CDR1 LGHDT and CDR2 YNNKEL (reference sequence). CDR3 size: 11 residues. CDR3 region: CASSRDAEAFF. The CDR3 bases are TGTGCCAGCAGCCGGGACGCTGAAGCTTTCTTT.

The J gene is TRBJ2-1, the V gene TRBV6-6; the D is unclear. This CDR3 spans 11 amino acids. The V gene's germline CDR1 is MNHNY and CDR2 SVGAGI (reference sequence). V lost 0 bases, J lost 10 bases, and 4 bases lay in between. CDR3 in amino acids: CASSYSREQFF. Here the CDR3 DNA reads TGTGCCAGCAGTTACTCCCGCGAGCAGTTCTTC.

The chain couples TRBV5-4 to TRBJ2-1; D unclear. CDR3 length: 15 residues. Trimming pared 7 bases from V and 0 bases from J, leaving 14 bases between. The germline V gene encodes CDR1 SGHNT and CDR2 YYREEE (reference sequence). In nucleotides, the CDR3 is TGTGCCAGCCGGTCTGGCGGCTACTCCTACAATGAGCAGTTCTTC. Protein sequence: CASRSGGYSYNEQFF.